One sample yielded the 26 T cell receptor beta chains listed below, sequenced in a study of T cells in localized non-small cell lung cancer. Sequencing used immunoSEQ multiplex PCR; TCRdb keeps in-frame clones, though not all of them. The profile shows fewer than 12,000 clones, 70% to 85% of them singletons. Sequenced here: peripheral blood, sampled before any cancer treatment. These receptors were collected from a male donor at least 60 years old with stage I lung adenocarcinoma.

This clone appeared a single time. The chain employs TRBV28 and TRBJ2-7, with TRBD1 matching over 9 bases. Germline V gene lookup returns CDR1 MDHEN and CDR2 SYDVKM. This CDR3 has 18 amino acids. Trimming at V came to 3 bases and at J to 0 bases, leaving 12 bases not matched to a gene. The DNA for the CDR3 is TGTGCCAGCAGTTTTAGTACAGGGGGCGTGATCGGCTCCTACGAGCAGTACTTC. It yields the protein CASSFSTGGVIGSYEQYF. Based on the CDR3 plus reference TRBV28 and TRBJ2-7, the full variable domain is DVKVTQSSRYLVKRTGEKVFLECVQDMDHENMFWYRQDPGLGLRLIYFSYDVKMKEKGDIPEGYSVSREKKERFSLILESASTNQTSMYLCASSFSTGGVIGSYEQYFGPGTRLTVT.

In its sample, this clone is large. V gene TRBV6-1 combines with J gene TRBJ2-6, with D maybe TRBD2 (5 bases). V lost 4 bases to trimming and J lost 0 bases, with 7 bases between them. CDR1 is MNHNS, CDR2 SASEGT, per germline. The CDR3 contains 15 residues. CDR3 coding DNA: TGTGCCAGCAGTGGGAGGAGCTCTGGGGCCAACGTCCTGACTTTC. Protein sequence: CASSGRSSGANVLTF.

The J gene is TRBJ1-6, the V gene TRBV4-2; tentatively, D is TRBD1 (5 bases). Germline values: CDR1 LGHNA, CDR2 YNFKEQ. V dropped 3 bases and J dropped 7 bases, with 7 bases sitting between them. The CDR3 is 13 amino acids. This CDR3 reads CASSQEGNSPLHF. The CDR3 coding sequence is TGTGCCAGCAGCCAGGAGGGGAATTCACCCCTCCACTTT.

J is TRBJ1-1 and V is TRBV29-1, with D hard to call. The V end lost 5 bases, the J end lost 0 bases, and 13 bases lay between the germline ends. CDR3 length equals 14 residues. The germline gives CDR1 SQVTM, CDR2 ANQGSEA. The CDR3 DNA reads as TGCAGCGTTTCACTTACCAGAATGAACACTGAAGCTTTCTTT. Protein: CSVSLTRMNTEAFF.

V gene TRBV5-5 combines with J gene TRBJ2-7; D is unclear. The CDR3 extends over 12 amino acids. Germline V gene lookup returns CDR1 SGHKS and CDR2 YYEKEE (reference sequence). The ends were cut back, 0 bases at V and 7 bases at J, with 8 bases in the middle. CDR3 DNA sequence: TGTGCCAGCAGCTTGGGAACAGTTGAGCAGTACTTC. Translating it yields CASSLGTVEQYF.

This chain uses TRBV7-9 with TRBJ2-7; possible D gene TRBD1, 5 bases. The CDR3 length is 12 residues. The germline CDR1 and CDR2 sequences are SEHNR and FQNEAQ (reference sequence). Trimming removed 1 base at V and 9 bases at J, with 10 bases between. The CDR3 sequence: CASSLVGALQYF. The CDR3 region has the DNA TGTGCCAGCAGCTTAGTTGGGGCTCTGCAGTACTTC.

The V and J genes are TRBV5-1 and TRBJ1-5; 12 bases are a match to TRBD1. V shed 9 bases, J shed 0 bases, and the junction held 16 bases outside the gene matches. In germline, CDR1 is SGHRS, CDR2 YFSETQ. The CDR3 length is 19 residues. The CDR3 bases are TGCGCCAACTTACTATACCGGGACAGGGGGCTTGGTAGCAATCAGCCCCAGCATTTT. Amino acid sequence: CANLLYRDRGLGSNQPQHF.

In this sample, this clone turned up a few times. V and J are TRBV12-5 and TRBJ2-1; 10 nucleotides match TRBD2. The CDR3 covers 17 residues. Trimming removed 4 bases from V and 3 bases from J; junction bases left unmatched: 9. Germline assignment: CDR1 LGHNT and CDR2 FRNRAP. The CDR3 sequence: CASGSLRSSGGYNEQFF. The CDR3 DNA is TGTGCTAGTGGTTCTCTCCGCTCTAGCGGGGGCTACAATGAGCAGTTCTTC. The full variable domain, in which reference TRBV12-5 and TRBJ2-1 provide the parts outside the CDR3, is DARVTQTPRHKVTEMGQEVTMRCQPILGHNTVFWYRQTMMQGLELLAYFRNRAPLDDSGMPKDRFSAEMPDATLATLKIQPSEPRDSAVYFCASGSLRSSGGYNEQFFGPGTRLTVL.

The chain joins TRBV6-5 to TRBJ1-1; D possibly corresponds to TRBD1 (6 bases). CDR3 length: 15 amino acids. Germline assignment: CDR1 MNHEY and CDR2 SVGAGI. The germline V and J ends were trimmed by 6 bases and 6 bases, with 20 bases remaining between them. The CDR3 loop is CASRQTGRSRPEAFF. CDR3 coding DNA: TGTGCCAGCAGACAAACAGGGAGATCGCGGCCTGAAGCTTTCTTT.

This rearrangement joins TRBV7-9 to TRBJ2-3, with TRBD1 matching over 8 bases. Trimming took 1 base from V and 0 from J; bases not matched to a gene: 6. Germline lookup yields CDR1 SEHNR and CDR2 FQNEAQ (reference sequence). The CDR3 runs 17 residues. In nucleotides, the CDR3 is TGTGCCAGCAGCTTAGGCGTCAGGGGGCCGAGCACAGATACGCAGTATTTT. Protein: CASSLGVRGPSTDTQYF.

The chain joins TRBV4-1 to TRBJ2-3, with TRBD2 identical over 11 bases. Looked up from germline, CDR1 is MGHRA and CDR2 is YSYEKL. Trimming at V came to 6 bases and at J to 0 bases, leaving 5 bases not matched to a gene. The CDR3 consists of 16 residues. CDR3 DNA sequence: TGCGCCAGCAGATTACTAGCGGGGGCGAGCACAGATACGCAGTATTTT. This gives the protein CASRLLAGASTDTQYF.

In this sample, this clone turned up a few times. The gene calls are TRBV4-1 and TRBJ1-1; 7 bases fit TRBD1. Germline CDR1 is MGHRA and CDR2 is YSYEKL. CDR3 length equals 15 residues. Trimming at V came to 0 bases and at J to 3 bases, leaving 4 bases not matched to a gene. The CDR3 coding sequence is TGCGCCAGCAGCCAAGACTCGACAGGGCACACTGAAGCTTTCTTT. Its translation: CASSQDSTGHTEAFF.

V usage is TRBV28 and J usage is TRBJ2-3, with 10 bases identical to TRBD2. In germline, CDR1 is MDHEN, CDR2 SYDVKM. The CDR3 contains 15 residues. The trim removed 6 bases at V and 1 base at J, leaving 4 bases unmatched. CDR3 loop: CASRFGLAGTDTQYF. The DNA for the CDR3 is TGTGCCAGCAGATTCGGACTAGCGGGCACAGATACGCAGTATTTT.

V usage is TRBV18 and J usage is TRBJ1-6; D remains ambiguous. This CDR3 is built from 15 residues. V was cut by 1 base and J by 5 bases, with 9 bases left in between. Germline assignment: CDR1 KGHSH and CDR2 LQKENI. DNA of the CDR3: TGTGCCAGCTCACCACGAAGTTCGGATAATTCACCCCTCCACTTT. It is translated as CASSPRSSDNSPLHF.

In DNA form, the CDR3 reads TGTGCCAGCAGTGACGACAGGGGGCTCGGAGGCTACACCTTC. It specifies CASSDDRGLGGYTF. The J gene is TRBJ1-2, the V gene TRBV2; 10 bases are a match to TRBD1. Trimming at V came to 3 bases and at J to 8 bases, leaving 6 bases not matched to a gene. The CDR3 is 14 amino acids. CDR1 is SNHLY and CDR2 is FYNNEI in the germline V gene.

The chain joins TRBV10-1 to TRBJ1-6; D is unresolved. V lost 1 base and J 6 bases, leaving 4 bases between the germline ends. This CDR3 comprises 13 residues. Germline V lookup: CDR1 WNHNN, CDR2 SYGVQD (reference sequence). For the CDR3, the DNA is TGCGCCAGCAGTGAGTTCCCTAATTCACCCCTCCACTTT. Amino acid sequence: CASSEFPNSPLHF.

V usage is TRBV7-3 and J usage is TRBJ2-1; TRBD1 matches 7 bases. Germline CDR1 reads SGHTA; CDR2 reads FQGTGA. The CDR3 contains 15 residues. The trim removed 3 bases at V and 3 bases at J, leaving 5 bases unmatched. This chain's CDR3 is CASSLTGMFYNEQFF. In DNA form, the CDR3 reads TGTGCCAGCAGCTTGACAGGGATGTTCTACAATGAGCAGTTCTTC.

This sequence joins TRBV10-2 and TRBJ1-1; 7 bases line up with TRBD1. V lost 6 bases and J lost 5; bases outside the gene matches: 3. The CDR3 loop spans 12 amino acids. Germline CDR1 and CDR2: WSHSY and SAAADI. The CDR3 is CASRQGKTEAFF. The CDR3 bases are TGCGCCAGCAGACAGGGGAAGACTGAAGCTTTCTTT.

The chain has TRBV6-6 and TRBJ1-2; possibly TRBD1 for D (5 bases). This CDR3 comprises 16 residues. V lost 5 bases, J lost 1 base, and 17 bases lay in between. Germline CDR1 and CDR2: MNHNY and SVGAGI (reference sequence). The CDR3, as DNA: TGTGCCAGCAGTGGGGGAGGTGAGAATATTAACTATGGCTACACCTTC. This codes for CASSGGGENINYGYTF.

The chain links TRBV5-4 to TRBJ1-2; D is unresolved. V gave up 2 bases and J gave up 0 bases, with 8 bases separating them. CDR1 and CDR2 from the germline V gene are SGHNT and YYREEE (reference sequence). The CDR3 length is 14 residues. The CDR3 here is CASSLGRTNYGYTF. The CDR3 nucleotides are TGTGCCAGCAGCTTAGGAAGGACTAACTATGGCTACACCTTC. Variable domain in full (rest from reference TRBV5-4 and TRBJ1-2): ETGVTQSPTHLIKTRGQQVTLRCSSQSGHNTVSWYQQALGQGPQFIFQYYREEENGRGNFPPRFSGLQFPNYSSELNVNALELDDSALYLCASSLGRTNYGYTFGSGTRLTVV.

J is TRBJ1-1 and V is TRBV7-9; D is uncertain. V gave up 2 bases and J gave up 4 bases, with 11 bases separating them. The CDR3 has 14 residues. CDR1 is SEHNR and CDR2 is FQNEAQ in the germline V gene (reference sequence). The CDR3 sequence: CASSLLQVGTEAFF. The CDR3 bases are TGTGCCAGCAGCTTACTCCAGGTAGGCACTGAAGCTTTCTTT.

This sequence joins TRBV10-2 and TRBJ1-1; a possible D gene is TRBD1 (5 bases). The V gene's germline CDR1 is WSHSY and CDR2 SAAADI. CDR3 size: 15 residues. V lost 2 bases and J lost 1, with 11 bases in between. CDR3: CASSERGTRNTEAFF. CDR3 nucleotide sequence: TGCGCCAGCAGTGAGCGGGGCACGCGGAACACTGAAGCTTTCTTT.

The rearrangement uses TRBV13 and TRBJ2-5; D not certain. The DNA end is more similar to TRBJ2-7, so the J call may be wrong. CDR3 length: 15 residues. Germline V CDR1 and CDR2: PRHDT, FYEKMQ (reference sequence). The CDR3 DNA sequence: TGTGCCAGCAGCCACACTTTGGCAGACTCCTACGAGCAGTACTTC. It codes for CASSHTLADSYEQYF.

This chain uses TRBV19 with TRBJ1-6; D remains unclear. The CDR3 length is 14 residues. From germline, CDR1 is LNHDA and CDR2 SQIVND (reference sequence). The V and J ends lost 6 bases and 0 bases respectively, with 6 bases between them. CDR3 region: CASRQSSYNSPLHF. The CDR3 nucleotides read TGTGCCAGTAGACAGAGCTCCTATAATTCACCCCTCCACTTT.

V gene TRBV28 combines with J gene TRBJ1-5, with D possibly matching TRBD1 (6 bases). There are 14 residues in the CDR3. V lost 5 bases, J lost 8 bases, and 16 bases lay in between. Germline V gene sequence: CDR1 MDHEN, CDR2 SYDVKM. The chain's CDR3 is CASSPARGSKPQHF. The CDR3 region has the DNA TGTGCCAGCAGTCCGGCGAGGGGGTCAAAGCCCCAGCATTTT.

This chain links TRBV18 with TRBJ2-7, with 12 bases lining up with TRBD2. V shed 3 bases and J 5 bases; nucleotides not matched to a gene: 5. CDR3 length equals 15 residues. Germline loops: CDR1 KGHSH, CDR2 LQKENI. The CDR3 loop reads CASSPWTSGVHEQYF. CDR3 in DNA: TGTGCCAGCTCACCGTGGACTAGCGGGGTGCACGAGCAGTACTTC. The variable domain in full, with the rest retrieved from reference TRBV18 and TRBJ2-7, is NAGVMQNPRHLVRRRGQEARLRCSPMKGHSHVYWYRQLPEEGLKFMVYLQKENIIDESGMPKERFSAEFPKEGPSILRIQQVVRGDSAAYFCASSPWTSGVHEQYFGPGTRLTVT.